This T cell receptor beta chain appears in the sequencing data of a study of OX40 agonist ivuxolimab in advanced cancers. Turning to the study itself: Patients were around 83% male with ages about 23 to 80, mean around 61.

Per the germline V gene, CDR1 is SGHNT and CDR2 is YENEEA. Deletions cut 5 bases from V and 4 bases from J, with 20 bases between. CDR3 size: 17 residues. Drawing of blood for sampling happened at baseline, at cycle 4 day 1, and at cycle 7 day 1. Libraries were prepared by immunoSEQ multiplex PCR; TCRdb keeps only in-frame clonotypes and omits some of them. Among 45,000 to 60,000 clones listed, more than 75% were seen once. The sequence came from an adult with an advanced solid tumor such as melanoma, head and neck, liver or kidney cancer. The chain uses TRBV11-3 and TRBJ2-2, with D perhaps matching TRBD2 (5 bases). This specimen was CD4+ or CD8+ T cells sorted from blood, taken in a trial of the OX40 agonist ivuxolimab. The CDR3: CASSPEGSWPITGELFF. The DNA for the CDR3 is TGTGCCAGCAGCCCTGAGGGCAGCTGGCCCATCACCGGGGAGCTGTTTTTT.